This is a list of T cell receptor beta chains from one sample in a study of blood T cell repertoires in COVID-19. Using immunoSEQ multiplex PCR, the repertoire was profiled, and TCRdb retains in-frame clones only, with some absent. The repertoire includes 170,000 or so clones, more than 75% of them detected once, and 7% sits in the top ten. Sample: PBMCs or T cells enriched from blood (not recorded which). The receptor set was obtained from a woman aged 50 to 65 who had recovered from COVID-19. CDR3s leave out the opening cysteine and the closing phenylalanine or tryptophan.

J gene	V gene	CDR3 length	CDR3 protein
TRBJ2-5	TRBV18	12	ASSPSRGQETQY
TRBJ1-6	TRBV6-5	12	ASTNGQSISPLH
TRBJ2-1	TRBV2	12	ASSETRSGGEQF
TRBJ2-3	TRBV28	19	ASSLWWDRTSGRGGTDTQY
TRBJ2-7	TRBV18	10	ASSTGLEEQY
TRBJ2-3	TRBV2	16	ASSLDSLAWASTDTQY
TRBJ2-6	TRBV30	12	AWDSSDRANVLT
TRBJ2-5	TRBV7-9	12	ASSFTGGQETQY
TRBJ1-1	TRBV19	12	ASSIPLPNTEAF
TRBJ1-2	TRBV5-1	11	ASSLGRNYGYT
TRBJ2-7	TRBV11-2	11	ASSLGTGTEQY
TRBJ1-1	TRBV6-5	12	ASSYESTSTEAF
TRBJ1-3	TRBV7-9	15	ASSLVQGTYSGNTIY
TRBJ1-2	TRBV18	15	ASSPVIPGVTNYGYT
TRBJ1-1	TRBV7-9	11	ASSIYRGTEAF
TRBJ2-3	TRBV10-3	10	AISTITDTQY
TRBJ1-4	TRBV2	14	ASSEADTSTNEKLF
TRBJ1-1	TRBV7-6	13	ASSARGGMGTEAF
TRBJ1-2	TRBV28	10	ASYEDSYGYT
TRBJ2-3	TRBV30	15	AWSVGRTSTSTDTQY
TRBJ2-7	TRBV19	13	ASSPQEGAPYEQY
TRBJ2-5	TRBV24-1	13	ATSDFSGAQETQY
TRBJ2-7	TRBV19	14	ASSPRSSGSSYEQY
TRBJ2-7	TRBV28	13	ASRESDMTNYEQY
TRBJ2-1	TRBV4-1	15	ASSHPSAASGYSLQF
TRBJ2-1	TRBV5-1	14	ASSPPGLAGGVEQF
TRBJ1-6	TRBV28	14	ASSRGGGSYNSPLH
TRBJ1-1	TRBV21-1	15	ASKIKPVGALNTEAF
TRBJ1-2	TRBV5-1	16	ASSRTEISGIPSYGYT
TRBJ1-3	TRBV30	11	ATGQGSGNTIY
TRBJ2-2	TRBV29-1	12	SVGFQGQTGELF
TRBJ2-7	TRBV4-1	14	ASSQVYGLANYEQY
TRBJ1-1	TRBV30	10	ACGTGGPEAF
TRBJ2-1	TRBV27	13	ASRDAGTGNNEQF
TRBJ2-5	TRBV12-5	11	ASGSILEKTQY
TRBJ2-5	TRBV20-1	8	SASLETQY
TRBJ2-3	TRBV7-2	13	ASSLVGTSTDTQY
TRBJ2-7	TRBV5-1	11	ASSLDGQDEQY
TRBJ2-1	TRBV25-1	13	ASSEGQREGNEQF
TRBJ1-3	TRBV11-2	15	ASSRDDRGSSGNTIY